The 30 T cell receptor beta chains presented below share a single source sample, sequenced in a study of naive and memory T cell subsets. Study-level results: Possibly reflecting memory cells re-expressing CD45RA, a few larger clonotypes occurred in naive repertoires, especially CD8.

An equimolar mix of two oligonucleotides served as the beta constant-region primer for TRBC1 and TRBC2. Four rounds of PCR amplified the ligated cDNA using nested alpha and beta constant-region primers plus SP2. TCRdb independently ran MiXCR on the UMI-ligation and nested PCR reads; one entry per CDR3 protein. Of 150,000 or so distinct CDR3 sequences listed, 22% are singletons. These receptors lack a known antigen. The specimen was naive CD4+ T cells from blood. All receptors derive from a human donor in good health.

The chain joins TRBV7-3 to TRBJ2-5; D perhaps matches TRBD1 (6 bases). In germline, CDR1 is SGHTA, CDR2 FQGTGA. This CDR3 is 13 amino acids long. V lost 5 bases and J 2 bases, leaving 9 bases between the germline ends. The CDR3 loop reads CASSRTGQETQYF. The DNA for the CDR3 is TGTGCCAGCAGCCGAACAGGGCAAGAGACCCAGTACTTC.

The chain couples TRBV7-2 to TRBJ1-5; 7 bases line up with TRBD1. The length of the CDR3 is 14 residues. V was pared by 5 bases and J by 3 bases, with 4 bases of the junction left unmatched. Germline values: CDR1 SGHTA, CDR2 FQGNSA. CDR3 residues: CASSPDRANQPQHF. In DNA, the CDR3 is TGTGCCAGCAGCCCCGACAGGGCCAATCAGCCCCAGCATTTT.

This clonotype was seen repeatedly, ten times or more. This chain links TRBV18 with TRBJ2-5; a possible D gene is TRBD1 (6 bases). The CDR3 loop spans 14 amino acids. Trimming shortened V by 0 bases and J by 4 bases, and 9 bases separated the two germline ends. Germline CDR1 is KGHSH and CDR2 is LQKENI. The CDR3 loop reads CASSPPARGETQYF. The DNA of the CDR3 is TGTGCCAGCTCACCACCCGCCAGGGGAGAGACCCAGTACTTC.

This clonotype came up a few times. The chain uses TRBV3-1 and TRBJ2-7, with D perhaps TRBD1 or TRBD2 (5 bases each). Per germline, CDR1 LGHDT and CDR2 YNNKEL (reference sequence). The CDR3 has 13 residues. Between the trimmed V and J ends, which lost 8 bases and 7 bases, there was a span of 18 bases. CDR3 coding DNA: TGTGCCAGCTCCGAGGGTCCACCAGGGGAGCAGTACTTC. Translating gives CASSEGPPGEQYF.

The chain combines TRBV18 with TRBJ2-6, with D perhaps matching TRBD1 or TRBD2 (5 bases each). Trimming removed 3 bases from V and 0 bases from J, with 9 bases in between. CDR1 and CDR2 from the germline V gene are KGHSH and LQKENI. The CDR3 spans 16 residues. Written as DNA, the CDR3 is TGTGCCAGCTCACCGCCAGGGAGCTCTGGGGCCAACGTCCTGACTTTC. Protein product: CASSPPGSSGANVLTF.

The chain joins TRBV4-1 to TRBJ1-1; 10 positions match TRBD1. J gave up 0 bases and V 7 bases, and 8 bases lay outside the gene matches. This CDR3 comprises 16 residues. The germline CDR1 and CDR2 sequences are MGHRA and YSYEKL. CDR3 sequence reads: CASKKMGQGMNTEAFF. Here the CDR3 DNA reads TGCGCCAGCAAAAAAATGGGACAGGGGATGAACACTGAAGCTTTCTTT.

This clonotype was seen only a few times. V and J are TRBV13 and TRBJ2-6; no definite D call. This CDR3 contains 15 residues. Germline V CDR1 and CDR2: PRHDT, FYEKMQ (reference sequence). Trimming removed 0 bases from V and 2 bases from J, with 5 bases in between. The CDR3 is CASSLGGAGANVLTF. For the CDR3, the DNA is TGTGCCAGCAGCTTAGGCGGCGCTGGGGCCAACGTCCTGACTTTC.

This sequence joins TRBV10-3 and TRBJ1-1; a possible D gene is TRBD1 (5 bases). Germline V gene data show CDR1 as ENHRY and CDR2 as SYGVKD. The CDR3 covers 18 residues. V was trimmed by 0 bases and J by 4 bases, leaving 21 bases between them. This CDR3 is CAISESGAVGLWGTEAFF. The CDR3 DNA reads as TGTGCCATCAGTGAGTCTGGGGCAGTGGGCCTTTGGGGCACTGAAGCTTTCTTT.

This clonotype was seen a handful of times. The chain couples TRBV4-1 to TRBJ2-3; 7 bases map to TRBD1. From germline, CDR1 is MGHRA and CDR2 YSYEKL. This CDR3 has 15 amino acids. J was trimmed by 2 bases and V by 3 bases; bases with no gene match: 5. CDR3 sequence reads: CASSQDGQATDTQYF. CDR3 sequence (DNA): TGCGCCAGCAGCCAGGATGGACAGGCCACAGATACGCAGTATTTT.

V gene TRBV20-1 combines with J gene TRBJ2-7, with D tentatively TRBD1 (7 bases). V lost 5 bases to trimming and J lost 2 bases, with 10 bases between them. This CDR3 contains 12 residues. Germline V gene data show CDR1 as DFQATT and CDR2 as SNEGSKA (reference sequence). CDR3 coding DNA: TGCAGTGCTGCGGGACAGACCTACGAGCAGTACTTC. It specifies CSAAGQTYEQYF.

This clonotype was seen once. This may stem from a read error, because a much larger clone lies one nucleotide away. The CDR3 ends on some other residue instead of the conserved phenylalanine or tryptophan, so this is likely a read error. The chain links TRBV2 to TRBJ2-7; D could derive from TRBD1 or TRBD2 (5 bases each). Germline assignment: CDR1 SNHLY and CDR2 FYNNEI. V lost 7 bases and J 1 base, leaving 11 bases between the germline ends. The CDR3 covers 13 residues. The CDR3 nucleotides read TGTGCCAGCAATTCATGGGGGTCCTACGAGCAGTACTCC. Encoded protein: CASNSWGSYEQYS.

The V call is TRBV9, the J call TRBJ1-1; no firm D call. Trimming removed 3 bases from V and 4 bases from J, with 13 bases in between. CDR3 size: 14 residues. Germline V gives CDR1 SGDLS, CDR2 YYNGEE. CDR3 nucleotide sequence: TGTGCCAGCAGCGCGAGCGAAGGGCTCACTGAAGCTTTCTTT. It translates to CASSASEGLTEAFF. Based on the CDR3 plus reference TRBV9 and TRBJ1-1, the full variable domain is DSGVTQTPKHLITATGQRVTLRCSPRSGDLSVYWYQQSLDQGLQFLIQYYNGEERAKGNILERFSAQQFPDLHSELNLSSLELGDSALYFCASSASEGLTEAFFGQGTRLTVV.

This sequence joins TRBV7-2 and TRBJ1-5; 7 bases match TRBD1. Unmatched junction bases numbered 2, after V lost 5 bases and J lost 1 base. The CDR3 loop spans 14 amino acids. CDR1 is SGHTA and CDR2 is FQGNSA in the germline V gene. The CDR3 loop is CASSPDRSNQPQHF. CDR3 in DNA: TGTGCCAGCAGCCCGGACAGGAGCAATCAGCCCCAGCATTTT.

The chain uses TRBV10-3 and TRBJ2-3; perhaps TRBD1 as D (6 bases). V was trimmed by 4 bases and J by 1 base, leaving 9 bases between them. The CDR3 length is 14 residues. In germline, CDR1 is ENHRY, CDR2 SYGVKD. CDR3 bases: TGTGCCATCAGTGTCCCAGGGGGCACAGATACGCAGTATTTT. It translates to CAISVPGGTDTQYF.

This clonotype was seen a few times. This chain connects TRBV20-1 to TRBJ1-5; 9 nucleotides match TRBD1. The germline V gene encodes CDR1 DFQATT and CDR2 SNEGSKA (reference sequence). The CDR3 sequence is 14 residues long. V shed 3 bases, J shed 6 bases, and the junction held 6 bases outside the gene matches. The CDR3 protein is CSARTHRGLQPQHF. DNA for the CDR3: TGCAGTGCTAGGACCCACAGGGGGCTTCAGCCCCAGCATTTT.

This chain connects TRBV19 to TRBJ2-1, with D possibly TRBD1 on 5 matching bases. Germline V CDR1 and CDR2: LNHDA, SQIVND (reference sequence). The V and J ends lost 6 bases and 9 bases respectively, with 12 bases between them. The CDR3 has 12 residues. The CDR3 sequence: CASRPGPGEQFF. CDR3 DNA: TGTGCCAGTAGGCCAGGGCCCGGTGAGCAGTTCTTC. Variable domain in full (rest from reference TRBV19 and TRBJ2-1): DGGITQSPKYLFRKEGQNVTLSCEQNLNHDAMYWYRQDPGQGLRLIYYSQIVNDFQKGDIAEGYSVSREKKESFPLTVTSAQKNPTAFYLCASRPGPGEQFFGPGTRLTVL.

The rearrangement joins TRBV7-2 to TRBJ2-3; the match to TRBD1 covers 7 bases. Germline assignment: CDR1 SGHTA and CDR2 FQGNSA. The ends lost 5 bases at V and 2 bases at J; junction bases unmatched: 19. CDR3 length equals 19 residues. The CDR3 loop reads CASSHEQGSRNYYTDTQYF. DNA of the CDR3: TGTGCCAGCAGCCACGAACAGGGGAGTAGAAATTACTACACAGATACGCAGTATTTT.

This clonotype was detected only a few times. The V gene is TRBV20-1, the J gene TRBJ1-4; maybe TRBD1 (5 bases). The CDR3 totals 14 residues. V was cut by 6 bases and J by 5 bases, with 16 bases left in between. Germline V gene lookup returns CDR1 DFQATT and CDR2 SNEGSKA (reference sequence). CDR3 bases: TGCAGTGCCCTTGAGGGGTGGCGGAATGAAAAACTGTTTTTT. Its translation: CSALEGWRNEKLFF.

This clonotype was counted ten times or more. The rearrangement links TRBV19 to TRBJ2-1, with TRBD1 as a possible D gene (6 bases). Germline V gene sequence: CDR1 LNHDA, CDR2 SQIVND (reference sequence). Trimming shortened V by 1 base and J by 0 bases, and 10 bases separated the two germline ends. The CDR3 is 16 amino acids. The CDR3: CASSIGQGISYNEQFF. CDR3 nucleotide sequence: TGTGCCAGTAGTATAGGTCAGGGGATCTCCTACAATGAGCAGTTCTTC.

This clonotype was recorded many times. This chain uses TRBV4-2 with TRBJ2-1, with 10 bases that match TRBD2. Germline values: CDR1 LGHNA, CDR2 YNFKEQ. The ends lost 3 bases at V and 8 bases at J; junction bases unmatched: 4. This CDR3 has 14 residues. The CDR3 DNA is TGTGCCAGCAGCCATGGACTAGCGGTACATGAGCAGTTCTTC. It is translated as CASSHGLAVHEQFF.

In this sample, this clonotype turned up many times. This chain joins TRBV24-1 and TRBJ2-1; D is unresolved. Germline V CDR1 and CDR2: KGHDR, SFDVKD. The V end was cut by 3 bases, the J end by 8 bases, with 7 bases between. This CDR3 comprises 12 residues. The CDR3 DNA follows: TGTGCCACCAGTGATCCCGACGATGAGCAGTTCTTC. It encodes CATSDPDDEQFF.

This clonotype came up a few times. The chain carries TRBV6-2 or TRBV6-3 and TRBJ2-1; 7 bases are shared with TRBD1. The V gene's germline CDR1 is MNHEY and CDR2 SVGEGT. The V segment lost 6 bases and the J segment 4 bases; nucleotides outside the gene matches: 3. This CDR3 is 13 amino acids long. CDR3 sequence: CASSKQGYNEQFF. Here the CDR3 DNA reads TGTGCCAGCAGCAAACAGGGGTACAATGAGCAGTTCTTC.

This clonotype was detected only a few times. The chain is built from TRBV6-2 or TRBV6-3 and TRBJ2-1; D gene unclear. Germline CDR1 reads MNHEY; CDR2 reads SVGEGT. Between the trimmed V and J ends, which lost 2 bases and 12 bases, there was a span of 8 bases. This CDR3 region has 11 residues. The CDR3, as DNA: TGTGCCAGCAGTTACAGTGGATTGCAGTTCTTC. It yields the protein CASSYSGLQFF.

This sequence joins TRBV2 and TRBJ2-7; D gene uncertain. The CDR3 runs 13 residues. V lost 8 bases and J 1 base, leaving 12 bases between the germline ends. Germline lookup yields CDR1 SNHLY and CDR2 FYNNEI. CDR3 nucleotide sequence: TGTGCCAGCCGCCTCTCCCGTTCCTACGAGCAGTACTTC. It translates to CASRLSRSYEQYF.

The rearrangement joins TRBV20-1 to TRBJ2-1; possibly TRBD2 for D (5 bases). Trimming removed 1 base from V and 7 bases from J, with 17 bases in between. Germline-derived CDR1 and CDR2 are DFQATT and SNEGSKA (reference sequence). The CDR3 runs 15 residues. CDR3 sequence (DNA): TGCAGTGCTAGAGCCCGGACTCTACCCCCAAATGAGCAGTTCTTC. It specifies CSARARTLPPNEQFF.

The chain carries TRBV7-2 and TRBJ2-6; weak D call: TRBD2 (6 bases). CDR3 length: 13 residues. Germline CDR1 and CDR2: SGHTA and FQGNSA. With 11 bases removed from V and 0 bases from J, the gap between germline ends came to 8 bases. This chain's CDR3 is CARGVSGANVLTF. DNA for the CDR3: TGTGCCCGCGGGGTCTCTGGGGCCAACGTCCTGACTTTC.

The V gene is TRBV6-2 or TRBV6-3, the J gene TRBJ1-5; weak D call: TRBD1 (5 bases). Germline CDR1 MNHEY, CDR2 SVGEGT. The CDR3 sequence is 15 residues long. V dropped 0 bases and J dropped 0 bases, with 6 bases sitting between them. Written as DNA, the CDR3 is TGTGCCAGCAGTTACTCGAGGGGTAGCAATCAGCCCCAGCATTTT. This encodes CASSYSRGSNQPQHF.

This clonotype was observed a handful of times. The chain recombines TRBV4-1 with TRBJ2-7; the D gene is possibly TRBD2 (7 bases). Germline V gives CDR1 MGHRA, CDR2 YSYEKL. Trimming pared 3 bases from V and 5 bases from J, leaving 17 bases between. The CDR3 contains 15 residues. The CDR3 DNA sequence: TGCGCCAGCAGCCATGAGGGTATAGGGGGGGACGAGCAGTACTTC. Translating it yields CASSHEGIGGDEQYF.

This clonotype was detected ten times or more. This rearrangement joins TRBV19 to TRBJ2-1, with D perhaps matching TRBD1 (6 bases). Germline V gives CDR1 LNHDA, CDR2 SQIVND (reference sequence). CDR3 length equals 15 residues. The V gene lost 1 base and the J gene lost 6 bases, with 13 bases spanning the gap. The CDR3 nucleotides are TGTGCCAGTAGTATAGTCAGGGGATTAGGCAATGAGCAGTTCTTC. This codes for CASSIVRGLGNEQFF.

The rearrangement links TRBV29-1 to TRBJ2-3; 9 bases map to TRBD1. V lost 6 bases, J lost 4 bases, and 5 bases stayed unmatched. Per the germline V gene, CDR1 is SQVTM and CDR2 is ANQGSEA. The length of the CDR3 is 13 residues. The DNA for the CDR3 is TGCAGCGTCCTCCGGGACAGGGCAGATACGCAGTATTTT. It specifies CSVLRDRADTQYF.